The rows below give T cell receptor beta chains drawn from one sample of a study of cytomegalovirus exposure and HLA in healthy donors. Sequenced by immunoSEQ multiplex PCR; TCRdb stores in-frame clones only, minus some. The sample lists about 170,000 clones, 75% to 90% occurring once. Sequenced: PBMCs. The origin of the receptors is a boy aged 2 to 10 in good health and CMV-seronegative. Both conserved end residues are part of each CDR3.

TRBV4-3	TRBJ2-4	CASSQDSDREMAKNIQYF
TRBV21-1	TRBJ2-2	CASSKAKTRSYTGELFF
TRBV30	TRBJ1-2	CAWSPRGKAGYTF
TRBV30	TRBJ1-4	CAWSVSTEKLFF
TRBV27	TRBJ2-1	CASSFEQGSYNEQFF
TRBV4-3	TRBJ2-2	CASSQAWAGMGTGELFF
TRBV7-9	TRBJ2-5	CASSFSGTVKETQYF
TRBV7-9	TRBJ2-6	CASSPRPGLASGANVLTF
TRBV10-2	TRBJ1-1	CASSESGNTEAFF
TRBV6-5	TRBJ2-5	CASSPNGGPETQYF
TRBV6-5	TRBJ1-5	CASSSGSSNQPQHF
TRBV5-1	TRBJ1-4	CASSQGEANEKLFF
TRBV11-2	TRBJ1-2	CASSLESAAGHGYTF
TRBV5-6	TRBJ1-5	CASSSELNQPQHF
TRBV5-1	TRBJ1-1	CASSQMTGTIGTEAFF
TRBV19	TRBJ1-5	CASSLDRGVQPQHF
TRBV7-3	TRBJ2-1	CASRHAGTSGSCEQFF
TRBV5-4	TRBJ1-5	CASSLAGGPQHF
TRBV9	TRBJ2-3	CASSVAGGADTQYF
TRBV5-5	TRBJ2-2	CASRRDFPGELFF